Below are 15 T cell receptor beta chains sequenced from a single sample in a study of blood T cell repertoires in COVID-19. Some clones are missing from TCRdb's copy, which holds only in-frame ones; the method was immunoSEQ multiplex PCR. This table holds over 10,000 clones, under 95% found once. The sample consisted of peripheral blood. The receptors shown here come from a human donor in a cohort sampled during active COVID-19.

The genes are TRBV6-4 and TRBJ2-1; 9 nucleotides align to TRBD1. Per germline, CDR1 MRHNA and CDR2 SNTAGT. The CDR3 is 14 amino acids. After removal of 6 bases from V and 4 bases from J, the junction contained 4 bases not matched to a gene. The CDR3 spells CASRPGQGYNEQFF. The CDR3 DNA reads as TGTGCCAGCAGGCCGGGACAGGGTTACAATGAGCAGTTCTTC.

Of note for this clone: The junction and the germline gene differ at one end; a read error may be behind it. The chain is built from TRBV28 and TRBJ1-2, with unresolved D. Germline-derived CDR1 and CDR2 are MDHEN and SYDVKM. The CDR3 consists of 10 residues. The CDR3 loop reads CAVFSRSFSF. DNA for the CDR3: TGTGCCGTCTTTAGCCGAAGCTTCTCCTTC.

J is TRBJ2-3 and V is TRBV10-1; perhaps TRBD1 as D (6 bases). Germline lookup yields CDR1 WNHNN and CDR2 SYGVQD (reference sequence). The CDR3 covers 16 residues. The ends were cut back, 3 bases at V and 3 bases at J, with 16 bases in the middle. The CDR3 DNA reads as TGCGCCAGCAGTGACGACCAGGGGCCTCGAACAGATACGCAGTATTTT. Translating it yields CASSDDQGPRTDTQYF.

The rearrangement uses TRBV3-1 (or the pseudogene TRBV3-2) and TRBJ1-2, with a tentative D call TRBD1 (5 bases). Germline V lookup: CDR1 LGHDT, CDR2 YNNKEL (reference sequence). Trimming pared 0 bases from V and 7 bases from J, leaving 9 bases between. This CDR3 is 13 amino acids long. CDR3 in amino acids: CASSQDRVPGYTF. The DNA for the CDR3 is TGTGCCAGCAGCCAAGACAGGGTTCCTGGCTACACCTTC.

The rearrangement joins TRBV7-9 to TRBJ2-1, with D perhaps matching TRBD2 (6 bases). From germline, CDR1 is SEHNR and CDR2 FQNEAQ (reference sequence). V was trimmed by 2 bases and J by 7 bases, leaving 9 bases between them. This CDR3 spans 13 amino acids. CDR3 bases: TGTGCCAGCAGCTTAAGGAGGGTGAATGAGCAGTTCTTC. As protein: CASSLRRVNEQFF.

The rearrangement uses TRBV4-1 and TRBJ1-2; 7 bases are a match to TRBD1. The CDR3 spans 15 residues. The germline V gene has CDR1 MGHRA and CDR2 YSYEKL. V was clipped by 0 bases and J by 4 bases; unmatched bases: 5. CDR3 DNA: TGCGCCAGCAGCCAAGAAGACACAGGGGTCTATGGCTACACCTTC. Its protein product is CASSQEDTGVYGYTF.

This sequence joins TRBV9 and TRBJ1-1; D is perhaps TRBD1 (6 bases). The V end lost 4 bases, the J end lost 4 bases, and 17 bases lay between the germline ends. This CDR3 has 15 amino acids. The germline V gene has CDR1 SGDLS and CDR2 YYNGEE. The CDR3 is CASSPTGGAFTEAFF. The DNA for the CDR3 is TGTGCCAGCAGCCCTACGGGGGGGGCGTTCACTGAAGCTTTCTTT. The complete variable domain, with remaining parts taken from reference TRBV9 and TRBJ1-1, reads DSGVTQTPKHLITATGQRVTLRCSPRSGDLSVYWYQQSLDQGLQFLIQYYNGEERAKGNILERFSAQQFPDLHSELNLSSLELGDSALYFCASSPTGGAFTEAFFGQGTRLTVV.

J is TRBJ1-2 and V is TRBV7-8; D might be TRBD1 (6 bases). Germline V gives CDR1 SGHVS, CDR2 FQNEAQ. The CDR3 length is 16 residues. Trimming pared 5 bases from V and 4 bases from J, leaving 20 bases between. The CDR3 bases are TGTGCCAGCAGCCAGGGGCGGGGGCCGCGGGCCTATGGCTACACCTTC. It codes for CASSQGRGPRAYGYTF.

J is TRBJ2-7 and V is TRBV30, with 8 bases that match TRBD1. The junction had 9 bases not matched to a gene; V was cut back by 4 bases and J by 7 bases. CDR1 and CDR2 from the germline V gene are GTSNPN and SVGIG (reference sequence). The CDR3 runs to 13 residues. The CDR3 coding sequence is TGTGCCTGGACAGGGGGCTTGGGGGCAGAGCAGTACTTC. Protein: CAWTGGLGAEQYF.

The V gene is TRBV30, the J gene TRBJ2-3; D perhaps matches TRBD2 (7 bases). Trimming cost V 3 bases and J 2 bases, with 15 bases left between them. Germline loops: CDR1 GTSNPN, CDR2 SVGIG (reference sequence). The CDR3 runs to 15 residues. The CDR3 DNA is TGTGCCTGGAGGGTTTGGGGGGGCCCCACAGATACGCAGTATTTT. It translates to CAWRVWGGPTDTQYF.

This clone was recorded once. The chain uses TRBV9 and TRBJ2-3; 13 nucleotides match TRBD2. CDR1 SGDLS and CDR2 YYNGEE come from the germline V gene. The V segment lost 4 bases and the J segment 6 bases; nucleotides outside the gene matches: 8. CDR3 size: 16 residues. CDR3 DNA: TGTGCCAGCAGCAAGGGACTAGCGGGATCGTCGGATACGCAGTATTTT. Translation gives CASSKGLAGSSDTQYF.

The chain has TRBV30 and TRBJ1-2; 10 nucleotides align to TRBD1. The V gene end was trimmed by 5 bases and the J gene end by 10 bases; junction bases not matched to a gene: 10. The CDR3 has 13 amino acids. Germline values: CDR1 GTSNPN, CDR2 SVGIG (reference sequence). The CDR3 region is CAWGTGTGVSYTF. CDR3 DNA: TGTGCCTGGGGCACCGGGACAGGGGTTTCCTACACCTTC.

This clone was picked up one time. V gene TRBV11-2 combines with J gene TRBJ2-2, with 8 positions matching TRBD2. Germline CDR1 reads SGHAT; CDR2 reads FQNNGV. With V trimmed by 2 bases and J by 5 bases, 10 bases remained unmatched. This CDR3 has 17 amino acids. The CDR3 sequence is CASSLNRAGVGTGELFF. The CDR3, as DNA: TGTGCCAGCAGCTTAAACCGAGCGGGAGTAGGAACCGGGGAGCTGTTTTTT. The variable domain in full, with the rest retrieved from reference TRBV11-2 and TRBJ2-2, is EAGVAQSPRYKIIEKRQSVAFWCNPISGHATLYWYQQILGQGPKLLIQFQNNGVVDDSQLPKDRFSAERLKGVDSTLKIQPAKLEDSAVYLCASSLNRAGVGTGELFFGEGSRLTVL.

V and J are TRBV4-1 and TRBJ2-4; D is perhaps TRBD1 (5 bases). Germline V gene data show CDR1 as MGHRA and CDR2 as YSYEKL. The germline V and J ends were trimmed by 0 bases and 0 bases, with 15 bases remaining between them. The CDR3 sequence is 18 residues long. The CDR3 protein is CASSQELAAGLAKNIQYF. CDR3 in DNA: TGCGCCAGCAGCCAAGAATTGGCGGCAGGGTTAGCCAAAAACATTCAGTACTTC.

J is TRBJ2-1 and V is TRBV5-5, with 10 nucleotides matching TRBD2. Trimming took 4 bases from V and 2 from J; bases not matched to a gene: 3. Germline-derived CDR1 and CDR2 are SGHKS and YYEKEE (reference sequence). This CDR3 is 15 amino acids long. The CDR3 DNA reads as TGTGCCAGCAGCCCTACTAGCGGGGCCTACAATGAGCAGTTCTTC. It codes for CASSPTSGAYNEQFF.